Listed here are 25 T cell receptor beta chains from one sample, sequenced in a study of T cell responses to AZD1222 COVID-19 vaccine. Sequenced by immunoSEQ multiplex PCR; TCRdb stores in-frame clones only, minus some. The table has some 150,000 clones, over 80% seen once. The sequenced sample was peripheral blood, obtained 28 days after the second AZD1222 dose. The source of these receptors is an adult who received the AZD1222 COVID-19 vaccine.

CDR3 amino acids: CASSEWVVTTLYNEQFF. Written as DNA, the CDR3 is TGTGCCAGCAGTGAATGGGTGGTAACTACCCTCTACAATGAGCAGTTCTTC. The chain joins TRBV6-1 to TRBJ2-1; D gene ambiguous. This CDR3 region has 17 residues. V shed 2 bases and J shed 3 bases, with 17 bases lying between them. Germline CDR1 MNHNS, CDR2 SASEGT.

About this clone: The germline gene is not matched at one end of the junction; a read error may be the cause. The V and J genes are TRBV7-7 and TRBJ1-2; D is unresolved. The germline V gene has CDR1 SSHAT and CDR2 FNYEAQ (reference sequence). This CDR3 spans 15 amino acids. CDR3 DNA: TGTGCTAGCAGCTTAGTGCGGGTTGGGGACTATGGCTACACCTTC. Translated: CASSLVRVGDYGYTF.

The V and J genes are TRBV28 and TRBJ1-1; no clear D gene. The V gene's germline CDR1 is MDHEN and CDR2 SYDVKM. This CDR3 region has 12 residues. Trimming cost V 4 bases and J 11 bases, with 14 bases left between them. In nucleotides, the CDR3 is TGTGCCAGCAGTTCTACAGTCCTGAGGGCTTTCTTT. It yields the protein CASSSTVLRAFF.

The V call is TRBV5-1, the J call TRBJ1-2; no definite D call. The ends were cut back, 0 bases at V and 0 bases at J, with 12 bases in the middle. The CDR3 is made up of 16 amino acids. CDR1 and CDR2 from the germline V gene are SGHRS and YFSETQ. This CDR3 reads CASSLVDGVANYGYTF. The DNA of the CDR3 is TGCGCCAGCAGCTTGGTTGACGGAGTGGCTAACTATGGCTACACCTTC. Variable domain in full (rest from reference TRBV5-1 and TRBJ1-2): KAGVTQTPRYLIKTRGQQVTLSCSPISGHRSVSWYQQTPGQGLQFLFEYFSETQRNKGNFPGRFSGRQFSNSRSEMNVSTLELGDSALYLCASSLVDGVANYGYTFGSGTRLTVV.

The J gene is TRBJ2-5, the V gene TRBV11-2; 7 nucleotides agree with TRBD2. The V and J ends lost 3 bases and 5 bases, in that order; junction bases with no gene match: 0. Germline lookup yields CDR1 SGHAT and CDR2 FQNNGV. This CDR3 is built from 12 residues. The CDR3 spells CASSLRGETQYF. The CDR3 DNA reads as TGTGCCAGCAGCTTGCGGGGGGAGACCCAGTACTTC.

The chain carries TRBV7-2 and TRBJ1-2; tentatively, D is TRBD1 (5 bases). The CDR3 is made up of 14 amino acids. Germline CDR1 reads SGHTA; CDR2 reads FQGNSA. V was clipped by 1 base and J by 2 bases, with 8 bases between them. The CDR3: CASSLGQHNYGYTF. The CDR3 DNA reads TGTGCCAGCAGCTTAGGACAGCACAACTATGGCTACACCTTC.

V and J are TRBV7-9 and TRBJ1-5; D may be TRBD1 (5 bases). CDR3 length: 12 residues. Per the germline V gene, CDR1 is SEHNR and CDR2 is FQNEAQ (reference sequence). V was trimmed by 8 bases and J by 7 bases, leaving 12 bases between them. CDR3 sequence: CASGDGSQPQHF. In nucleotides, the CDR3 is TGTGCCAGCGGGGACGGGTCCCAGCCCCAGCATTTT.

This sequence joins TRBV27 and TRBJ1-2; 8 nucleotides line up with TRBD1. J gave up 6 bases and V 6 bases, and 9 bases lay outside the gene matches. This CDR3 contains 14 residues. The germline V gene has CDR1 MNHEY and CDR2 SMNVEV (reference sequence). CDR3 bases: TGTGCCAGCAGAGGACAGGGTCCCTTCCATGGCTACACCTTC. As protein: CASRGQGPFHGYTF.

CDR3 in DNA: TGTGCCAGCAGCTTGGTTAATCAGCCCCAGCATTTT. Its protein is CASSLVNQPQHF. J is TRBJ1-5 and V is TRBV5-6; D is undetermined. CDR1 and CDR2 from the germline V gene are SGHDT and YYEEEE. Between the trimmed V and J ends, which lost 0 bases and 4 bases, there was a span of 2 bases. The CDR3 runs to 12 residues.

Here the CDR3 reads CASSGAWGLASSYNEQFF. In DNA form, the CDR3 reads TGTGCCAGCAGTGGCGCCTGGGGACTAGCGAGCTCCTACAATGAGCAGTTCTTC. The gene calls are TRBV6-2 or TRBV6-3 and TRBJ2-1, with TRBD2 identical over 10 bases. CDR3 size: 18 residues. With V trimmed by 5 bases and J by 0 bases, 10 bases remained unmatched. Germline values: CDR1 MNHEY, CDR2 SVGEGT.

The genes are TRBV5-1 and TRBJ2-1; D is perhaps TRBD2 (6 bases). V dropped 4 bases and J dropped 0 bases, with 14 bases sitting between them. Germline V gives CDR1 SGHRS, CDR2 YFSETQ. This CDR3 spans 16 amino acids. This CDR3 is CASSDILGSSYNEQFF. CDR3 nucleotides: TGCGCCAGCAGCGATATTCTCGGGAGCTCCTACAATGAGCAGTTCTTC.

The chain employs TRBV4-3 and TRBJ2-7; 9 nucleotides match TRBD2. Losses at the gene ends were 2 bases for V and 3 bases for J; bases not matched to a gene: 14. This CDR3 has 18 amino acids. From germline, CDR1 is LGHNA and CDR2 YSLEER. CDR3 in amino acids: CASSQLLAGPAGGYEQYF. Here the CDR3 DNA reads TGCGCCAGCAGCCAATTATTGGCCGGGCCAGCGGGAGGCTACGAGCAGTACTTC.

The rearrangement uses TRBV9 and TRBJ2-2, with unresolved D. The germline V and J ends were trimmed by 3 bases and 3 bases, with 9 bases remaining between them. The CDR3 consists of 14 residues. Per germline, CDR1 SGDLS and CDR2 YYNGEE. DNA for the CDR3: TGTGCCAGCAGCGGCCCTTTGGACACCGGGGAGCTGTTTTTT. Encoded protein: CASSGPLDTGELFF.

The DNA of the CDR3 is TGTGCCTCCGAGAGGGGTGGGAACACTGAAGCTTTCTTT. Encoded protein: CASERGGNTEAFF. J is TRBJ1-1 and V is TRBV10-3; D perhaps matches TRBD1 (5 bases). The CDR3 has 13 amino acids. Trimming took 11 bases from V and 1 from J, leaving 14 bases between them. CDR1 and CDR2 (germline): ENHRY, SYGVKD.

This rearrangement joins TRBV5-1 to TRBJ2-7; the D gene is possibly TRBD1 (6 bases). V lost 0 bases and J 5 bases, leaving 15 bases between the germline ends. This CDR3 spans 15 amino acids. Germline V gene lookup returns CDR1 SGHRS and CDR2 YFSETQ. The CDR3 protein is CASSLVLQGSNEQYF. As DNA, the CDR3 is TGCGCCAGCAGCTTGGTCCTTCAGGGGTCGAACGAGCAGTACTTC.

The chain carries TRBV5-6 and TRBJ1-2, with a possible D match to TRBD1 (5 bases). CDR1 and CDR2 from the germline V gene are SGHDT and YYEEEE. V dropped 1 base and J dropped 7 bases, with 20 bases sitting between them. The CDR3 consists of 16 residues. CDR3 DNA sequence: TGTGCCAGCAGCTTGCTGGTGAGGCAGGGAGGGCTTGGCTACACCTTC. Translated, it gives CASSLLVRQGGLGYTF.

The chain carries TRBV7-2 and TRBJ2-3; 10 bases are a match to TRBD1. CDR1 and CDR2 from the germline V gene are SGHTA and FQGNSA. Unmatched junction bases numbered 1, after V lost 1 base and J lost 0 bases. This CDR3 spans 16 amino acids. CDR3 in amino acids: CASSLGQGASTDTQYF. In DNA, the CDR3 is TGTGCCAGCAGCTTAGGACAGGGGGCGAGCACAGATACGCAGTATTTT.

The rearrangement uses TRBV11-2 and TRBJ2-7; TRBD1 aligns across 8 bases. Germline V CDR1 and CDR2: SGHAT, FQNNGV. V lost 5 bases to trimming and J lost 12 bases; unmatched junction nucleotides: 9. This CDR3 contains 12 residues. The CDR3 reads CASSPGQVQRYF. As DNA, the CDR3 is TGTGCCAGCAGCCCGGGACAGGTCCAGAGGTACTTC. Drawing the rest from reference TRBV11-2 and TRBJ2-7, the complete variable domain is EAGVAQSPRYKIIEKRQSVAFWCNPISGHATLYWYQQILGQGPKLLIQFQNNGVVDDSQLPKDRFSAERLKGVDSTLKIQPAKLEDSAVYLCASSPGQVQRYFGPGTRLTVT.

This chain connects TRBV27 to TRBJ2-1, with D unresolved. V lost 6 bases to trimming and J lost 3 bases, with 3 bases between them. The CDR3 runs to 11 residues. Germline V gene sequence: CDR1 MNHEY, CDR2 SMNVEV (reference sequence). The CDR3 is CASSDYNEQFF. The CDR3 region has the DNA TGTGCCAGCAGCGACTACAATGAGCAGTTCTTC.

The J gene is TRBJ1-4, the V gene TRBV24-1; D not resolved. The CDR3 contains 14 residues. Looked up from germline, CDR1 is KGHDR and CDR2 is SFDVKD. Trimming pared 5 bases from V and 8 bases from J, leaving 14 bases between. CDR3 nucleotides: TGTGCCACCAGTGCAGCAACCGGAGGGGAAAAACTGTTTTTT. Amino acids: CATSAATGGEKLFF.

The rearrangement uses TRBV28 and TRBJ1-5; 9 bases agree with TRBD1. This CDR3 region has 16 residues. From germline, CDR1 is MDHEN and CDR2 SYDVKM. Germline trimming cut 4 bases from V and 4 bases from J; bases unmatched to any gene: 8. CDR3 in DNA: TGTGCCAGCAGTTCCCAAGGACAGGGGCAGAATCAGCCCCAGCATTTT. Translating gives CASSSQGQGQNQPQHF.

This clone was detected only a few times. This chain joins TRBV15 and TRBJ2-2; TRBD2 aligns across 10 bases. The CDR3 consists of 14 residues. Germline values: CDR1 LNHNV, CDR2 YYDKDF (reference sequence). Losses at the gene ends were 8 bases for V and 6 bases for J; bases not matched to a gene: 6. CDR3 sequence reads: CATGLAGVSGELFF. For the CDR3, the DNA is TGTGCCACCGGGCTAGCGGGAGTGTCCGGGGAGCTGTTTTTT.

This clone was counted a few times. V is TRBV15 and J is TRBJ2-5; 12 bases line up with TRBD1. The CDR3 sequence is 16 residues long. In germline, CDR1 is LNHNV, CDR2 YYDKDF (reference sequence). With 1 base clipped from V and 6 bases from J, the junction kept 6 bases outside the gene matches. The CDR3 nucleotides read TGTGCCACCAGCAGAGGGGGGACAGGGGGCGAGAAGACCCAGTACTTC. Translated: CATSRGGTGGEKTQYF.

In this sample, this clone turned up once. This chain connects TRBV19 to TRBJ2-3; 9 nucleotides line up with TRBD2. With 1 base clipped from V and 6 bases from J, the junction kept 8 bases outside the gene matches. The CDR3 covers 16 residues. CDR1 LNHDA and CDR2 SQIVND come from the germline V gene (reference sequence). The CDR3 here is CASSIGATSGFDTQYF. As DNA, the CDR3 is TGTGCCAGTAGTATAGGCGCAACTAGCGGGTTTGATACGCAGTATTTT. Drawing the rest from reference TRBV19 and TRBJ2-3, the complete variable domain is DGGITQSPKYLFRKEGQNVTLSCEQNLNHDAMYWYRQDPGQGLRLIYYSQIVNDFQKGDIAEGYSVSREKKESFPLTVTSAQKNPTAFYLCASSIGATSGFDTQYFGPGTRLTVL.

CDR3 bases: TGTGCCAGCAGCTTTAGCGGAGGGGGCGAGACCCAGTACTTC. Its translation is CASSFSGGGETQYF. The chain carries TRBV5-4 and TRBJ2-5; perhaps TRBD1 as D (7 bases). Between the trimmed V and J ends, which lost 2 bases and 5 bases, there was a span of 13 bases. This CDR3 has 14 amino acids. The germline gives CDR1 SGHNT, CDR2 YYREEE (reference sequence).